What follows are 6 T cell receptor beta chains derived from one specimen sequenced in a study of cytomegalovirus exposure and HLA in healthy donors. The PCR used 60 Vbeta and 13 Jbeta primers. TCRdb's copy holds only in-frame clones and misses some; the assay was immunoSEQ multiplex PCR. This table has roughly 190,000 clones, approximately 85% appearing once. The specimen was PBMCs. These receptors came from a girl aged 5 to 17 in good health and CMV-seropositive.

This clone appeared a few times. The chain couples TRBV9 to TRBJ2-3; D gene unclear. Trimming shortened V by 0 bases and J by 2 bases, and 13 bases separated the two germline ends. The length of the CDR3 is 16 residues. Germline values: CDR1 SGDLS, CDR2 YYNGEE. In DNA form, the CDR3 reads TGTGCCAGCAGCGTAGCGTCTAGGCAGTACACAGATACGCAGTATTTT. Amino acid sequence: CASSVASRQYTDTQYF. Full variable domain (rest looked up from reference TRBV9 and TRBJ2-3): DSGVTQTPKHLITATGQRVTLRCSPRSGDLSVYWYQQSLDQGLQFLIQYYNGEERAKGNILERFSAQQFPDLHSELNLSSLELGDSALYFCASSVASRQYTDTQYFGPGTRLTVL.

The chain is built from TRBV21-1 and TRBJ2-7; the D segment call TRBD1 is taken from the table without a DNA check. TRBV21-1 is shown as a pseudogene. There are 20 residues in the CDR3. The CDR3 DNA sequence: TGTGCCAGCAGCAAACATCAGGACAGGGTAGCTACCCCACACTCCTACGAGCAGTACTTC. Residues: CASSKHQDRVATPHSYEQYF.

Here the CDR3 reads CASSIRDRGGYTF. DNA for the CDR3: TGTGCCAGCAGCATCCGGGACAGGGGTGGCTACACCTTC. The chain joins TRBV7-2 to TRBJ1-2; 10 bases match TRBD1. The length of the CDR3 is 13 residues. The germline gives CDR1 SGHTA, CDR2 FQGNSA. Trimming at V came to 5 bases and at J to 7 bases, leaving 4 bases not matched to a gene.

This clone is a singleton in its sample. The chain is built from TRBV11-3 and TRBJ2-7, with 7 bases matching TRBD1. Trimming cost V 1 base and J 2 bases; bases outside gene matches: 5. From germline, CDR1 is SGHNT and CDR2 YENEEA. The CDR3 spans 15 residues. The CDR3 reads CASSLVSGQTYEQYF. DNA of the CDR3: TGTGCCAGCAGCTTAGTTTCGGGACAGACCTACGAGCAGTACTTC.

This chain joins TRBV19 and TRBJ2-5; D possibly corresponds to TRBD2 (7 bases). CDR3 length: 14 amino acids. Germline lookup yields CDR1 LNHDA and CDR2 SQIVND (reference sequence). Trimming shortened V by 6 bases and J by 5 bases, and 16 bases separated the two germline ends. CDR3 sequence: CASSLGGGGETQYF. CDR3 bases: TGTGCCAGTAGCCTCGGCGGGGGCGGGGAGACCCAGTACTTC.

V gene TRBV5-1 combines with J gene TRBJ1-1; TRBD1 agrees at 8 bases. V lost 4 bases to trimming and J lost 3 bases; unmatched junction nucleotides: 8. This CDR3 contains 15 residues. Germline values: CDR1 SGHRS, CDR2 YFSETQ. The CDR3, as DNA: TGCGCCAGCAGCCGCCGGACAGGGAAGGACACTGAAGCTTTCTTT. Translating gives CASSRRTGKDTEAFF.